This TCR beta chain was sequenced during a study of identical twins. A universal primer site came from template switching; cDNA carried unique molecular identifiers. TCRdb re-called the 5' RACE reads with MiXCR, one entry per CDR3 protein. This table holds 280,000 or so distinct CDR3 sequences, approximately 8.5% found once. Trimming removed 4 bases from V and 2 bases from J; junction bases left unmatched: 6. The CDR3 loop spans 16 amino acids. The germline V gene has CDR1 LGHDT and CDR2 YNNKEL (reference sequence). Findings of the study overall: Twins shared out-of-frame alpha sequences with excess low generation probability. Surplus twin overlap in beta out-of-frame sequences was less pronounced.

Healthy Caucasians provided all donations. As concerns this clonotype: Its antigen is still unknown.

This sample also appeared in a second study, on yellow fever vaccine responses in identical twins.

Source material: memory (CD45RO+) T cells sorted from blood. The TCR comes from a woman aged 18-35 years in good health. The rearrangement joins TRBV3-1 to TRBJ2-3; 10 nucleotides line up with TRBD2. Here the CDR3 DNA reads TGTGCCAGCAGCCCGTTAGCGGGGGGTGACACAGATACGCAGTATTTT. It encodes CASSPLAGGDTDTQYF.